The source of this T cell receptor (beta chain) is a study of T cell responses to AZD1222 COVID-19 vaccine. Assay: immunoSEQ multiplex PCR; the TCRdb copy retains only in-frame clones and omits some. Of some 130,000 clones in the sample, approximately 90% were seen once. Trimming took off 7 bases at V and 5 bases at J, with 18 bases between the two ends. This CDR3 has 15 residues. Germline values: CDR1 LNHDA, CDR2 SQIVND (reference sequence). V gene TRBV19 combines with J gene TRBJ2-1; the D call may be TRBD1 or TRBD2 (5 bases each). Here the sequenced sample was peripheral blood, taken on day 0 of AZD1222 vaccination. The TCR comes from an adult in good health. In DNA form, the CDR3 reads TGTGCCAGTAAGTTGTGGAGAGAGGGGAACAATGAGCAGTTCTTC. It yields the protein CASKLWREGNNEQFF.